The clone carrying this T cell receptor (beta chain) appeared a few times. Its antigen is not known. This sample is part of a study of T-cell memory formation after mild COVID-19. Using constant-segment primers, 5'RACE produced TCR alpha and TCR beta cDNA libraries carrying sample barcodes and UMIs. Each CDR3 protein gets one entry after TCRdb re-called the 5' RACE reads with MiXCR. The sample lists 100,000 to 120,000 distinct CDR3 sequences; about a fifth were seen once. Whole-study results and caveats: Day 37-peaking second-wave clones had unconfirmed SARS-CoV-2 specificity. Clones that contracted from day 15 to 85 had balanced CD4/CD8; later expanders were CD4+ biased. Mostly located in CM and EM were contracting CD4+ clones, with contracting CD8+ clones located in EMRA.

The CDR3 is 12 residues long. Germline lookup yields CDR1 KGHDR and CDR2 SFDVKD. Trimming stripped 2 bases from V and 6 bases from J, with 3 bases between. The rearrangement joins TRBV24-1 to TRBJ2-2; D is ambiguous. The TCR comes from a young man who had mild COVID-19 (a few samples of this study predate the infection). Cell type and time point are not known. Sequenced material: PBMCs or a T cell subset sorted from them (not recorded which). In DNA, the CDR3 is TGTGCCACCAGTGATTCCCCCGGGGAGCTGTTTTTT. Translated, it gives CATSDSPGELFF.